Sequencing of this T cell receptor (beta chain) was carried out in a study of beta chain features in type 1 diabetes. About the research overall: Healthy donors and patients had similar age, gender and cell yields.

Germline values: CDR1 SGHTA, CDR2 FQGNSA. V was shortened by 1 base and J by 0 bases, with 13 bases between the two germline ends. The CDR3 extends over 16 amino acids. Study-level results: A moderate, significant TCRB CDR3 shortening appeared in type 1 diabetes across four CD4+ subsets. Type 1 diabetes patients showed fewer insertions and more deletions at VDJ junctions.

Expressed TCRB transcripts were sequenced, since all the RNA that had been isolated was reverse transcribed. TCRdb's copy holds only in-frame clones and misses some; the assay was immunoSEQ multiplex PCR. The sample lists a few hundred thousand clones, 20% occurring once. Turning to this clone: The antigen is not known.

This TCR was recovered from a young woman in good health. This rearrangement joins TRBV7-2 to TRBJ2-7; maybe TRBD1 (5 bases). What was sequenced was naive CD4+ T cells from blood. In DNA, the CDR3 is TGTGCCAGCAGCTTAGGTGTACAGGCGGCCTCCTACGAGCAGTACTTC. This codes for CASSLGVQAASYEQYF.